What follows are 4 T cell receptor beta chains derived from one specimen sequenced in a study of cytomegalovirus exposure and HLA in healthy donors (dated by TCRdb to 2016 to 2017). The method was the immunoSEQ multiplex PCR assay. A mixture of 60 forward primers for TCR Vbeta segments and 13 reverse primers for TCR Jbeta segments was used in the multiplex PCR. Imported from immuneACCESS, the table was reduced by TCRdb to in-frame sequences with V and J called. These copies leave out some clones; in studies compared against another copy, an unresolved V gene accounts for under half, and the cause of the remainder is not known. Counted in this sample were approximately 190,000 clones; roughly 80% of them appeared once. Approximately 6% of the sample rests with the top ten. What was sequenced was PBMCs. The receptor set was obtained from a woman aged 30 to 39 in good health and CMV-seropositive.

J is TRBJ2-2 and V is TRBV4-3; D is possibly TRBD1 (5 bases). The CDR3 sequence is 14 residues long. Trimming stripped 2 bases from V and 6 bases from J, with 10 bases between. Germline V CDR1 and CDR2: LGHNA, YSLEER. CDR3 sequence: CASSQLRDAGELFF. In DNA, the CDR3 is TGCGCCAGCAGCCAACTCAGGGATGCCGGGGAGCTGTTTTTT.

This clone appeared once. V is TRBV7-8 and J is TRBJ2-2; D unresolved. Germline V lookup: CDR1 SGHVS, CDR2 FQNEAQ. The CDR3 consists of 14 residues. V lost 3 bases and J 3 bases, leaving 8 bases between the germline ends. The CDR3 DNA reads TGTGCCAGCAGCTTTGGTGGCTACACCGGGGAGCTGTTTTTT. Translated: CASSFGGYTGELFF. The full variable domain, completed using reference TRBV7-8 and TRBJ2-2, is GAGVSQSPRYKVAKRGQDVALRCDPISGHVSLFWYQQALGQGPEFLTYFQNEAQLDKSGLPSDRFFAERPEGSVSTLKIQRTQQEDSAVYLCASSFGGYTGELFFGEGSRLTVL.

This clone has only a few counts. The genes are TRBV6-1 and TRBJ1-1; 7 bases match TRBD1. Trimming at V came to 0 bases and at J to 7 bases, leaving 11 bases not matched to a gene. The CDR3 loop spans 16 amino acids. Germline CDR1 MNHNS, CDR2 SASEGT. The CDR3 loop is CASSEAFFGTESEAFF. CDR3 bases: TGTGCCAGCAGTGAAGCGTTTTTTGGGACAGAGAGTGAAGCTTTCTTT.

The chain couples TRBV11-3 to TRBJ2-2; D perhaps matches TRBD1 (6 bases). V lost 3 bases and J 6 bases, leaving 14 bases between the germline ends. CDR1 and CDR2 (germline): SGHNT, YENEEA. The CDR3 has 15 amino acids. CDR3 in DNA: TGTGCCAGCAGCTTGGGGGCCTTTGCAGCCGGGGAGCTGTTTTTT. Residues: CASSLGAFAAGELFF.